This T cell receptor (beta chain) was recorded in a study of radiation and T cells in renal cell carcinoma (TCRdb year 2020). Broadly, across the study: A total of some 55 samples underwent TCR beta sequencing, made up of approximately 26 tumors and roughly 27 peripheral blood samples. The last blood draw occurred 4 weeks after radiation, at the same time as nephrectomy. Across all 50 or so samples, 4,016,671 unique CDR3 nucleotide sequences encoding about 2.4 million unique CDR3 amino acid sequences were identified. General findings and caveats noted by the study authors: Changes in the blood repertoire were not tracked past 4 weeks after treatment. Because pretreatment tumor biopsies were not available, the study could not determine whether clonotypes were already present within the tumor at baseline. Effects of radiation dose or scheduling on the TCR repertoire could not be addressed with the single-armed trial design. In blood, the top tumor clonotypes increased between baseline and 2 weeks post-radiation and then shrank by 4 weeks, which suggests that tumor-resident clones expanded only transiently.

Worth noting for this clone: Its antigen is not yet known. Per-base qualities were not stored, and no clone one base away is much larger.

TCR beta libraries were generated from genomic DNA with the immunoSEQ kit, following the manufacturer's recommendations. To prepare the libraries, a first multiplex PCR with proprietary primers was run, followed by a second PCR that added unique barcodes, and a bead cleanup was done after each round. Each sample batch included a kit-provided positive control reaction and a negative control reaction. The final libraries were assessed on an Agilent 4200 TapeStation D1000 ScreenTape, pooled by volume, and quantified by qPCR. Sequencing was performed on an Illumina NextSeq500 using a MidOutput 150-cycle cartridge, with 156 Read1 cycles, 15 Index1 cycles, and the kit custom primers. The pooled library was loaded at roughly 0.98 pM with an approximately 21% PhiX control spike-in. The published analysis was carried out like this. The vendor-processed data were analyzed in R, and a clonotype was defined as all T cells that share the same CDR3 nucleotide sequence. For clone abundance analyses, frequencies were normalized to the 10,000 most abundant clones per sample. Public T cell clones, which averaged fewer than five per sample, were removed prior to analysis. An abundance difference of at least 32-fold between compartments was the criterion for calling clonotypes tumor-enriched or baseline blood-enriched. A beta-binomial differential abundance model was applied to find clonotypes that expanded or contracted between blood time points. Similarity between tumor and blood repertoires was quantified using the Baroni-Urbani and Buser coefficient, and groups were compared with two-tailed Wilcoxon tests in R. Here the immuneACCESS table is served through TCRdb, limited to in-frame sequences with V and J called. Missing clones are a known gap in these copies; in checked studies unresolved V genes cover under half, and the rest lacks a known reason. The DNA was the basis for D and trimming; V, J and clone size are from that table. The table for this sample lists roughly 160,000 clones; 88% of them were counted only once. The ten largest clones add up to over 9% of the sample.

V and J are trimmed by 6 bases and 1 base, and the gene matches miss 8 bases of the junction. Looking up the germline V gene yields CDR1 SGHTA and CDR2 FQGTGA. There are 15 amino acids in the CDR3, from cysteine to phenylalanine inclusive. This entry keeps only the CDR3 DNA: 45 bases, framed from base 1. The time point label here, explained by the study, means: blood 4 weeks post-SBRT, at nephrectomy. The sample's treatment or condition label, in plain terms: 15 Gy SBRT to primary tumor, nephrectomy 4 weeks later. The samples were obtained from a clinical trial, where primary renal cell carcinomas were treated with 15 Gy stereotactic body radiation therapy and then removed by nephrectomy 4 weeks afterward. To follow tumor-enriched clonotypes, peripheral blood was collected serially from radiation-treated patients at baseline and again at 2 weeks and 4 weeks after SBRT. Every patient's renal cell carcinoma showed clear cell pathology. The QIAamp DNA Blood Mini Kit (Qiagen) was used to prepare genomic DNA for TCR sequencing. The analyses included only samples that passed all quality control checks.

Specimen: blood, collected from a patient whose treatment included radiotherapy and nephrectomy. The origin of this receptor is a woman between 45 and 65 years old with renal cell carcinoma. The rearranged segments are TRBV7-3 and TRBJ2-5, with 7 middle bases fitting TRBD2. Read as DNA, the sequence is TGTGCCAGCAGTTGGGCTAGCGGACCCCAAGAGACCCAGTACTTC. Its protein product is CASSWASGPQETQYF. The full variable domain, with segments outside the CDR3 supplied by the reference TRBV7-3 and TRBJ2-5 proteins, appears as GAGVSQTPSNKVTEKGKYVELRCDPISGHTALYWYRQSLGQGPEFLIYFQGTGAADDSGLPNDRFFAVRPEGSVSTLKIQRTERGDSAVYLCASSWASGPQETQYFGPGTRLLVL.